A selection of T cell receptor beta chains follows, all from one sample in a study of blood T cells in healthy people across ages. MiXCR, applied by TCRdb to the 5' RACE reads, yields one record per CDR3 protein. This sample carries about 1.4 million distinct CDR3 sequences, approximately 59% of them seen once, and the ten largest clones take about 6.7%. Specimen: blood. These receptors were taken from a young man in good health. Both conserved end residues are trimmed from each CDR3. Fields, in order: V gene, clone size, CDR3 protein. Clone sizes are given selectively: once, few, many, or a class where the clone is expanded.

V: TRBV11-2
size: once
CDR3: ASSLGGYGNTEAF

V: TRBV20-1
size: few
CDR3: SAPGGTSPTDTQY

V: TRBV6-2/TRBV6-3
size: NA
CDR3: ASSYLERGATWGYQETQY

V: TRBV24-1
size: NA
CDR3: ATSERAGMYQETQY

V: TRBV27
size: NA
CDR3: ASSLSTHPNTEAF

V: TRBV6-5
size: NA
CDR3: ASSYTRDSYEQY

V: TRBV7-2
size: NA
CDR3: ASSQSPAGVYEQY

V: TRBV29-1
size: NA
CDR3: SVADSKRAFEQY

V: TRBV4-1
size: NA
CDR3: ASSQTAVMNTEAF

V: TRBV29-1
size: many
CDR3: SVEASTDTQY

V: TRBV25-1
size: few
CDR3: ASSVGGGAYNEQF

V: TRBV6-2/TRBV6-3
size: NA
CDR3: ASTNRDELPWEQY

V: TRBV27
size: once
CDR3: ASSPGGHIQY

V: TRBV12-3/TRBV12-4
size: NA
CDR3: ASSFWAGESGETQY

V: TRBV6-2/TRBV6-3
size: few
CDR3: ASSYRRASFTTDTQY

V: TRBV24-1
size: NA
CDR3: ATSEPSSSDTQY

V: TRBV11-2
size: NA
CDR3: ASSVERNTEAF

V: TRBV29-1
size: NA
CDR3: SVVWNRGGNEQY

V: TRBV7-2
size: NA
CDR3: ASSLVATGATYNEQF

V: TRBV6-2/TRBV6-3
size: NA
CDR3: ASKRAGDHTQY

V: TRBV7-9
size: NA
CDR3: ASSLAGNTQNRYT